This paragraph covers one T cell receptor beta chain sequence. The target antigen is unknown. cDNA synthesis used the whole RNA isolate, giving expressed TCRB sequences. Method: immunoSEQ multiplex PCR; TCRdb's copy keeps in-frame clones and lacks some. The table includes about 900,000 clones, roughly 15% detected once. This sample was taken from a study of beta chain features in type 1 diabetes. Study findings and constraints: Over-representation of high TCR-expressing cells was a possible consequence of cDNA sequencing. Fewer insertions but more deletions were seen at VDJ junctions in type 1 diabetes patients.

This CDR3 is 13 amino acids long. From germline, CDR1 is LNHDA and CDR2 SQIVND (reference sequence). V was pared by 7 bases and J by 2 bases, with 12 bases between. The sequencing input was naive CD4+ T cells from blood. The TCR comes from a woman under 30 in good health. The chain employs TRBV19 and TRBJ2-7; TRBD1 is a possible D gene (6 bases). In nucleotides, the CDR3 is TGTGCCAGTACCGACAGGACCACCTACGAGCAGTACTTC. Residues: CASTDRTTYEQYF.